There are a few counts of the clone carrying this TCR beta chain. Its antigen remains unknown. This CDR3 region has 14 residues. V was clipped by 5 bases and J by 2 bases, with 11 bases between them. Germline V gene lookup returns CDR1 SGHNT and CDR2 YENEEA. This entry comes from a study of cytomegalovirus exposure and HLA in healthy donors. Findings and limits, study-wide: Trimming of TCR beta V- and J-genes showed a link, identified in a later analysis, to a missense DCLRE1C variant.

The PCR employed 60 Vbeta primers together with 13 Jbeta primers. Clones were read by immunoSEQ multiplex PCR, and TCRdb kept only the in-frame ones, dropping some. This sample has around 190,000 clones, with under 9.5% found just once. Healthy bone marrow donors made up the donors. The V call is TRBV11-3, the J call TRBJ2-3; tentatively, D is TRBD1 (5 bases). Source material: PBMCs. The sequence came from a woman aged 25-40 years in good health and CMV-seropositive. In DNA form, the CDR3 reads TGTGCCAGCAGCCTCGGACAAAACACAGATACGCAGTATTTT. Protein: CASSLGQNTDTQYF.